The present TCR beta chain was sequenced within a study of OX40 agonist ivuxolimab in advanced cancers. General study findings and limits: The study observed clonal expansion of CD4+ and CD8+ blood T cells by week 6 at 0.1 to 3.0 mg/kg.

The investigators sampled blood at baseline, at cycle 4 day 1, and at cycle 7 day 1. This CDR3 spans 19 amino acids. The V and J ends lost 1 base and 3 bases respectively, with 22 bases between them. Germline CDR1 SGHVS, CDR2 FQNEAQ. Note on this clone: Its antigen is unknown.

The method was immunoSEQ multiplex PCR; TCRdb's version includes in-frame clones alone and lacks a portion of them. The sample holds 7,900 or so clones, less than 90% seen once. This sample comprised CD4+ or CD8+ T cells sorted from blood, obtained in a trial of the OX40 agonist ivuxolimab. The sequence derives from an adult with an advanced solid tumor such as melanoma, head and neck, liver or kidney cancer. The V gene is TRBV7-8, the J gene TRBJ1-3, with D maybe TRBD1 (6 bases). CDR3 sequence reads: CASSLGIDRLMISGNTIYF. CDR3 sequence (DNA): TGTGCCAGCAGCTTAGGTATCGACAGGCTCATGATTAGTGGAAACACCATATATTTT.